This is a list of T cell receptor beta chains from one sample in a study of shared clonotypes between healthy human individuals. Measured with immunoSEQ multiplex PCR; TCRdb has only the in-frame clones, and not every one. The sample holds about 2 million clones, roughly 94% seen once. The specimen was naive CD8+ T cells sorted from blood. These receptors were collected from a young man in good health. The CDR3 runs from the conserved cysteine through the conserved F or W. A D gene is named only where the DNA matches it firmly. Rows give clone size only sometimes, using once, few, many, or a class for an expanded clone.

TRBV28	-	-	TRBJ1-5	TGTGCCAGCAGTTTAGAGGGTAATAATCAGCCCCAGCATTTT	CASSLEGNNQPQHF
TRBV6-5	-	-	TRBJ1-5	TGTGCCAGCAGCCTACAGCTCAATCAGCCCCAGCATTTT	CASSLQLNQPQHF
TRBV2	-	-	TRBJ1-4	TGTGCCAGCACGGCGGAGGCTAATGAAAAACTGTTTTTT	CASTAEANEKLFF
TRBV4-1	-	-	TRBJ2-7	TGCGCCAGCAGCCAAGATAGCGGCGGTTCCTACGAGCAGTACTTC	CASSQDSGGSYEQYF
TRBV7-8	-	-	TRBJ2-7	TGTGCCAGCAGCTTAGTTACAGGGGAGCAGTACTTC	CASSLVTGEQYF
TRBV7-9	TRBD1	-	TRBJ1-4	TGTGCCAGCAGCCAGGGGACAGCCTGGAAACTGTTTTTT	CASSQGTAWKLFF
TRBV10-1	TRBD2	-	TRBJ2-1	TGCGCCAGTGGGGACCAGCGGGGGGTATACAATGAGCAGTTCTTC	CASGDQRGVYNEQFF
TRBV25-1	TRBD2	-	TRBJ2-7	TGTGCCAGCAGGGCTAGCGGTTCCTACGAGCAGTACTTC	CASRASGSYEQYF
TRBV27	TRBD1	-	TRBJ1-2	TGTGCCAGCAGGCGCGACAGGGACCTCTATGGCTACACCTTC	CASRRDRDLYGYTF
TRBV11-2	-	-	TRBJ2-7	TGTGCCAGCAGCTTAGGAGGAGGAGCCCTCGAGCAGTACTTC	CASSLGGGALEQYF
TRBV11-2	-	-	TRBJ1-1	TGTGCCAGCAGCTACTCTAGGGTCCCAGAAGCTTTCTTT	CASSYSRVPEAFF
TRBV30	-	-	TRBJ1-1	TGTGCCTGGAGTCCCAGGGAGCTGAACACTGAAGCTTTCTTT	CAWSPRELNTEAFF
TRBV7-2	-	-	TRBJ2-7	TGTGCCAGCAGCCGCGTGGACAGTTCAACCTACGAGCAGTACTTC	CASSRVDSSTYEQYF
TRBV27	-	-	TRBJ2-2	TGTGCCAGCAGTTTTGGGACCCCAGGGGAGCTGTTTTTT	CASSFGTPGELFF
TRBV27	-	-	TRBJ2-1	TGTGCCAGCAGGGCAAACTTGCTCCGGAATGAGCAGTTCTTC	CASRANLLRNEQFF
TRBV7-9	-	-	TRBJ2-7	TGTGCCAGCAGCTTACAAAATTACGAGCAGTACTTC	CASSLQNYEQYF
TRBV2	TRBD2	-	TRBJ2-1	TGTGCCAGCAGTGTAGCGGGAGCCTCCAATGAGCAGTTCTTC	CASSVAGASNEQFF
TRBV7-3	-	-	TRBJ1-3	TGTGCCAGCAGCTTATGCGGATTAGGTAGAAACACCATATATTTT	CASSLCGLGRNTIYF
TRBV10-1	-	-	TRBJ1-5	TGCGCCAGCAGTGAGGGTCCGCATCAGCCCCAGCATTTT	CASSEGPHQPQHF
TRBV28	TRBD1	-	TRBJ2-7	TGTGCCAGCAGTTTGTACGGGACAGGGATCTACGAGCAGTACTTC	CASSLYGTGIYEQYF
TRBV2	-	-	TRBJ2-7	TGTGCCAGCAGACCCCTTATGGGCGAGCAGTACTTC	CASRPLMGEQYF
TRBV9	-	-	TRBJ1-2	TGTGCCAGCAGCGCCTTTAACTATGGCTACACCTTC	CASSAFNYGYTF
TRBV18	TRBD2	-	TRBJ2-7	TGTGCCAGCTCACCCCCGGGACTAGTCCTTTACGAGCAGTACTTC	CASSPPGLVLYEQYF
TRBV4-1	-	-	TRBJ1-6	TGCGCCAGCAGCCCAGAGGGGGGCCAATACTATAATTCACCCCTCCACTTT	CASSPEGGQYYNSPLHF
TRBV27	TRBD2	-	TRBJ2-7	TGTGCCAGCAGTTTATCAAGCGGGGCCACCTACGAGCAGTACTTC	CASSLSSGATYEQYF
TRBV4-1	TRBD2	-	TRBJ2-5	TGCGCCAGCAGCCAAGAGGCAGCGGGGGGGCAAGAGACCCAGTACTTC	CASSQEAAGGQETQYF
TRBV6-1	-	-	TRBJ2-7	TGTGCCAGCAGTGAACGTGGCCCCTACGAGCAGTACTTC	CASSERGPYEQYF
TRBV7-6	-	-	TRBJ2-2	TGTGCCAGCAGCTTAGTTGCGCAGACCGGGGAGCTGTTTTTT	CASSLVAQTGELFF
TRBV6-1	-	-	TRBJ1-1	TGTGCCAGCAGTGACTCCGGGACCACTGAAGCTTTCTTT	CASSDSGTTEAFF
TRBV5-1	-	-	TRBJ2-7	TGCGCCAGCAGGGAAGGGCAGGGATTTTACGAGCAGTACTTC	CASREGQGFYEQYF
TRBV15	TRBD2	-	TRBJ2-1	TGTGCCACCAGCAGGGACCGGGGACTAGCGTTTAATGAGCAGTTCTTC	CATSRDRGLAFNEQFF
TRBV29-1	TRBD1	-	TRBJ2-7	TGCAGCGTTGAAGGAACAGGGGCCCTCTCCTACGAGCAGTACTTC	CSVEGTGALSYEQYF
TRBV7-9	TRBD1	few	TRBJ1-5	TGTGCCAGCAGCTCAGCCGGGACAGGGGGCGACCAGAATCAATGGGCCCAGCATTTT	CASSSAGTGGDQNQWAQHF
TRBV6-5	-	-	TRBJ1-1	TGTGCCAGCAGTTACGTGGGAGGGGAAGCTTTCTTT	CASSYVGGEAFF
TRBV28	-	-	TRBJ1-5	TGTGCCAGCAGTTTCTTTGAGCAGACCAATCAGCCCCAGCATTTT	CASSFFEQTNQPQHF
TRBV9	TRBD1	-	TRBJ2-7	TGTGCCAGCAGCGTAGATGGGGGACAGGGGGGTTACGAGCAGTACTTC	CASSVDGGQGGYEQYF
TRBV28	TRBD1	-	TRBJ1-5	TGTGCCAGCAGTTTCCAGGGGGACCGGCAGCCCCAGCATTTT	CASSFQGDRQPQHF
TRBV27	TRBD2	-	TRBJ2-7	TGTGCCAGCAGTTTATCGGGACTAGCGGGAGACGAGCAGTACTTC	CASSLSGLAGDEQYF
TRBV27	-	-	TRBJ1-5	TGTGCCAGCAGTGACAGGAGCCTTAGCAATCAGCCCCAGCATTTT	CASSDRSLSNQPQHF
TRBV9	-	-	TRBJ1-4	TGTGCCAGCAGCCCTCACCTCGATGAAAAACTGTTTTTT	CASSPHLDEKLFF
TRBV7-6	-	-	TRBJ2-7	TGTGCCAGCAGCTCATCCCCGTCCTACGAGCAGTACTTC	CASSSSPSYEQYF
TRBV27	-	-	TRBJ2-2	TGTGCCAGCAGTTTCATAGCGGACCTGAACACCGGGGAGCTGTTTTTT	CASSFIADLNTGELFF
TRBV4-3	-	-	TRBJ2-7	TGCGCCAGCAGCCAAGATTCATTCAGTGGGAGTGACGAGCAGTACTTC	CASSQDSFSGSDEQYF
TRBV27	TRBD1	-	TRBJ2-3	TGTGCCAGCAGTTTATCCTCTTTAGGGGGCTTTGATACGCAGTATTTT	CASSLSSLGGFDTQYF
TRBV19	-	once	TRBJ1-1	TGTGCCGCAATAAAGGGGGAAGGGTTTACTGAAGCTTTCTTT	CAAIKGEGFTEAFF
TRBV4-1	TRBD1	-	TRBJ1-1	TGCGCCAGCAGCCTAGGGACAGGGGGCGGGTACACTGAAGCTTTCTTT	CASSLGTGGGYTEAFF